This T cell receptor (beta chain) was recorded in a study of monozygotic twins with cystic fibrosis. General study results and limits: J usage was most co-twin-similar in 8 of 16 pairs, V in 13. Low clonality (median around 0.0095) suggested a mostly naive repertoire. Unrelated CF individuals shared fewer identical clonotypes than monozygotic CF twins.

Only in-frame clones appear in the TCRdb table, and some are missing; sequencing was by immunoSEQ multiplex PCR. This sample carries roughly 4,800 clones, roughly 96% of them seen once, and the ten largest clones take around 2.9%. Details on this clone: No antigen is known for it.

The TCR was taken from a boy aged 2 to 10 with cystic fibrosis. Sequencing was carried out using blood.

The CDR3 loop is CASSLGAAGYTF. CDR3 nucleotide sequence: TGTGCCAGCAGCTTAGGGGCGGCTGGCTACACCTTC. The chain has TRBV11-3 and TRBJ1-2, with D hard to call. V lost 1 base and J 7 bases, leaving 7 bases between the germline ends. Looked up from germline, CDR1 is SGHNT and CDR2 is YENEEA. The CDR3 has 12 residues.